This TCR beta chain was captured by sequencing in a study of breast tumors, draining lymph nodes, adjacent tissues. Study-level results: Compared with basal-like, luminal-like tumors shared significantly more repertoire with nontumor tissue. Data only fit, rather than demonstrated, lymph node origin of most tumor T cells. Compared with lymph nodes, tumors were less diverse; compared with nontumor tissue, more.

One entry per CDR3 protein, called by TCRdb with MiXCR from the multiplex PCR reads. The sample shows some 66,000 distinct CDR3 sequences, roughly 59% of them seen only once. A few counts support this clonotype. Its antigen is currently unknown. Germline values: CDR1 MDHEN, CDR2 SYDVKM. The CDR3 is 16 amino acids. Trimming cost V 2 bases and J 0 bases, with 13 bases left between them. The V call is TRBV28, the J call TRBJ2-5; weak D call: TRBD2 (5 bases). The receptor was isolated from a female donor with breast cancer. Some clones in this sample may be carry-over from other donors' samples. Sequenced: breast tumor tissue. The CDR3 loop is CASSLKGGSYQETQYF. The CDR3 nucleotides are TGTGCCAGCAGTTTAAAGGGCGGGTCGTACCAAGAGACCCAGTACTTC.